These T cell receptor beta chains were read from a single sample in a study of vaccination and CD4 T cells after COVID-19. The antigens these receptors bind are not known. TCRdb ran MiXCR on the PCR reads and lists one entry per CDR3 protein. The sample has more than 20,000 distinct CDR3 sequences, roughly 41% seen once. The sample was CD4+ T cells from blood, cultured in vitro, taken about 7 months after SARS-CoV-2 vaccination. These receptors all stem from a human donor who had recovered from COVID-19. CDR3s include the opening cysteine and the closing phenylalanine or tryptophan. The D gene is left open where the match is weak. Not all rows give a size; the values are once, few, many and, for expanded clones, a class.

>-|20|TRBJ1-5|-|TRBV6-2/TRBV6-3
CASSYSIQGGGRNSNQPQHF
TGTGCCAGCAGTTACTCGATCCAGGGAGGCGGCAGGAATAGCAATCAGCCCCAGCATTTT
>-|14|TRBJ2-7|medium-sized|TRBV20-1
CSARDVSKPYEQYF
TGCAGTGCTAGAGATGTATCAAAGCCCTACGAGCAGTACTTC
>-|15|TRBJ1-1|-|TRBV6-1
CASSVRGAVSAEAFF
TGTGCCAGCAGTGTTCGGGGGGCTGTCAGCGCTGAAGCTTTCTTT
>-|15|TRBJ1-2|few|TRBV25-1
CASSAAGPLDYGYTF
TGTGCCAGCAGTGCCGCTGGACCCCTCGACTATGGCTACACCTTC
>TRBD1|15|TRBJ2-5|-|TRBV20-1
CSARDPTGGGETQYF
TGCAGTGCTAGAGATCCAACAGGGGGCGGGGAGACCCAGTACTTC
>TRBD2|13|TRBJ2-5|-|TRBV2
CASTLRGEETQYF
TGTGCCAGCACTCTACGGGGGGAAGAGACCCAGTACTTC
>TRBD2|16|TRBJ2-7|-|TRBV5-4
CASSKFGGTGRYEQYF
TGTGCCAGCAGCAAATTCGGGGGGACTGGAAGGTACGAGCAGTACTTC
>-|14|TRBJ2-1|-|TRBV20-1
CSALLGTVYNEQFF
TGCAGTGCCCTGCTAGGGACCGTGTACAATGAGCAGTTCTTC
>-|14|TRBJ2-3|-|TRBV7-9
CASSLRLATDTQYF
TGTGCCAGCAGCTTACGGCTGGCCACAGATACGCAGTATTTT
>TRBD1|15|TRBJ2-6|-|TRBV19
CAAGQGSSGANVLTF
TGTGCCGCCGGACAGGGGAGCTCTGGGGCCAACGTCCTGACTTTC
>-|12|TRBJ2-5|few|TRBV20-1
CSARRYQETQYF
TGCAGTGCTAGAAGGTACCAAGAGACCCAGTACTTC
>TRBD2|17|TRBJ2-1|few|TRBV28
CASSLGGSGGYYNEQFF
TGTGCCAGCAGTCTCGGGGGTAGCGGGGGATACTACAATGAGCAGTTCTTC
>TRBD1|14|TRBJ2-2|-|TRBV6-1
CASRLTGSTGELFF
TGTGCCAGCAGATTGACAGGGAGCACCGGGGAGCTGTTTTTT
>-|11|TRBJ1-1|few|TRBV27
CASSSRTEAFF
TGTGCCAGCAGTTCGCGGACTGAAGCTTTCTTT
>TRBD1|16|TRBJ2-6|-|TRBV7-6
CASSGTGNSGANVLTF
TGTGCCAGCAGCGGGACAGGGAACTCTGGGGCCAACGTCCTGACTTTC
>-|14|TRBJ2-7|few|TRBV7-2
CASSLGGPAYEQYF
TGTGCCAGCAGCTTAGGAGGTCCAGCCTACGAGCAGTACTTC
>TRBD2|14|TRBJ2-3|-|TRBV6-4
CASSEAGGTDTQYF
TGTGCCAGCAGTGAAGCGGGAGGCACAGATACGCAGTATTTT
>TRBD1|15|TRBJ1-2|-|TRBV7-9
CASSRGTGGSGGYTF
TGTGCCAGCAGCCGAGGGACAGGGGGTTCGGGTGGCTACACCTTC
>-|13|TRBJ1-5|few|TRBV2
CASRDTRNQPQHF
TGTGCCAGCCGGGACACCCGGAATCAGCCCCAGCATTTT
>-|13|TRBJ1-5|-|TRBV28
CASRNPGSQPQHF
TGTGCCAGCAGAAATCCGGGGAGTCAGCCCCAGCATTTT
>-|14|TRBJ2-5|-|TRBV24-1
CATSDSREQETQYF
TGTGCCACCAGTGATTCCCGGGAACAAGAGACCCAGTACTTC
>-|16|TRBJ1-6|few|TRBV28
CASSLYSSNLIPPLHF
TGTGCCAGCAGTTTGTACAGCTCAAACCTTATCCCACCCCTCCACTTT
>TRBD2|14|TRBJ2-3|-|TRBV20-1
CSAPRRQGGDTQYF
TGCAGTGCCCCTAGACGGCAGGGAGGGGATACGCAGTATTTT
>-|14|TRBJ2-7|-|TRBV7-9
CASSLTGSSYEQYF
TGTGCCAGCAGCTTAACAGGGAGCTCCTACGAGCAGTACTTC
>TRBD1|16|TRBJ1-5|-|TRBV27
CASSLKGRGLNQPQHF
TGTGCCAGCAGTTTAAAGGGCAGGGGGCTAAACCAGCCCCAGCATTTT
>-|12|TRBJ1-6|-|TRBV20-1
CSAVPQGSPLHF
TGCAGTGCAGTTCCCCAGGGTTCACCCCTCCACTTT
>-|15|TRBJ2-5|-|TRBV7-2
CASSLGNQGGETQYF
TGTGCCAGCAGCTTGGGCAACCAGGGGGGAGAGACCCAGTACTTC
>-|14|TRBJ2-7|-|TRBV20-1
CSATTTMNFYEQYF
TGCAGTGCTACCACGACTATGAACTTCTACGAGCAGTACTTC
>-|16|TRBJ1-5|few|TRBV7-5
CISVPETPHSNQPQHF
-
>TRBD1|14|TRBJ1-5|few|TRBV20-1
CSAGKTGTVQPQHF
TGCAGTGCTGGGAAGACAGGGACGGTTCAGCCCCAGCATTTT
>TRBD1|15|TRBJ1-1|few|TRBV20-1
CSATGSDRGGTEAFF
TGCAGTGCTACAGGAAGCGACAGGGGAGGCACTGAAGCTTTCTTT
>-|15|TRBJ2-5|-|TRBV6-5
CASSSRWGVGETQYF
TGTGCCAGCAGTTCTAGGTGGGGTGTAGGGGAGACCCAGTACTTC
>-|12|TRBJ2-5|few|TRBV10-3
CASRGDQETQYF
TGTGCCAGCAGGGGAGACCAAGAGACCCAGTACTTC
>-|15|TRBJ2-5|-|TRBV7-2
CASSSRRTNQETQYF
TGTGCCAGCAGTTCACGACGGACGAACCAAGAGACCCAGTACTTC
>-|16|TRBJ2-1|-|TRBV19
CASSPEGGRGANEQFF
TGTGCCAGTAGTCCCGAGGGCGGAAGGGGTGCCAATGAGCAGTTCTTC
>TRBD2|14|TRBJ2-3|-|TRBV10-1
CASSGTSGTDTQYF
TGCGCCAGCAGCGGGACTAGCGGTACAGATACGCAGTATTTT
>-|15|TRBJ1-1|-|TRBV20-1
CSASMRGTQNTEAFF
TGCAGTGCTAGTATGAGAGGGACCCAGAACACTGAAGCTTTCTTT
>TRBD1|14|TRBJ2-5|once|TRBV25-1
CASSGDRGKETQYF
TGTGCCAGCAGTGGCGACAGGGGAAAAGAGACCCAGTACTTC
>TRBD1|15|TRBJ2-3|-|TRBV24-1
CATSNEGQGADTQYF
TGTGCCACCAGTAATGAGGGACAGGGAGCAGATACGCAGTATTTT
>TRBD1|15|TRBJ1-5|medium-sized|TRBV28
CASSLGQGSNQPQHF
TGTGCCAGCAGTTTGGGACAGGGCAGCAATCAGCCCCAGCATTTT
>TRBD2|14|TRBJ2-2|-|TRBV7-9
CARDGLAATGELFF
TGTGCCAGGGACGGGCTAGCGGCGACCGGGGAGCTGTTTTTT
>-|16|TRBJ2-5|few|TRBV28
CASSSLWGPGGETQYF
TGTGCCAGCAGTTCCTTGTGGGGACCCGGCGGGGAGACCCAGTACTTC
>TRBD2|14|TRBJ2-5|-|TRBV7-2
CASSLNSGVETQYF
TGTGCCAGCAGCTTAAACAGCGGGGTGGAGACCCAGTACTTC
>-|13|TRBJ2-1|medium-sized|TRBV20-1
CSAPLPPYNEQFF
TGCAGTGCACCGCTCCCTCCGTACAATGAGCAGTTCTTC
>TRBD1|13|TRBJ2-5|few|TRBV19
CASSTDRGETQYF
TGTGCCAGTAGTACCGACAGGGGAGAGACCCAGTACTTC
>TRBD2|15|TRBJ2-3|few|TRBV7-9
CASSNLAGRTDTQYF
TGTGCCAGCAGCAACCTAGCGGGACGCACAGATACGCAGTATTTT
>TRBD1|14|TRBJ2-5|few|TRBV28
CASSRDRGRKTQYF
TGTGCCAGCAGTAGGGACAGGGGACGAAAGACCCAGTACTTC
>TRBD1|13|TRBJ2-7|-|TRBV28
CASSRDRTYEQYF
TGTGCCAGCAGTCGGGACAGGACCTACGAGCAGTACTTC
>-|11|TRBJ2-5|-|TRBV6-1
CASSTGETQYF
TGTGCCAGCAGTACCGGGGAGACCCAGTACTTC
>-|13|TRBJ2-1|few|TRBV20-1
CSARDHTGLEQFF
TGCAGTGCTAGAGATCATACGGGCCTGGAGCAGTTCTTC
>-|13|TRBJ1-5|-|TRBV2
CASRKEGDQPQHF
TGTGCCAGCAGAAAGGAGGGGGATCAGCCCCAGCATTTT